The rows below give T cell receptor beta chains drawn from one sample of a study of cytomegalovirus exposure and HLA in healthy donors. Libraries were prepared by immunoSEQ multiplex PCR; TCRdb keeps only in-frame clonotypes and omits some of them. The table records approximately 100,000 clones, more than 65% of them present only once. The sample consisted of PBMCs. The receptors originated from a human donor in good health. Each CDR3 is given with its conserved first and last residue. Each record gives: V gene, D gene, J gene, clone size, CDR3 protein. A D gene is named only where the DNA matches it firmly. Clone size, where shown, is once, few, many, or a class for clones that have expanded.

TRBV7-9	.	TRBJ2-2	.	CSSSPSVAWNTGELFF
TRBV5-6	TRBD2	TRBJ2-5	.	CASSNRGPGLATETQYF
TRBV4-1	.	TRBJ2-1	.	CASSQLRAGSYNEQFF
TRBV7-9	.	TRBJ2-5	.	CASSEVRETQYF
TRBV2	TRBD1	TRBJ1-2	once	CASSRDSAGTYGYTF
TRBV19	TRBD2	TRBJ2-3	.	CASSIALAPDTQYF
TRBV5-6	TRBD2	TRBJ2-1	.	CASSLLGTSGGATYNEQFF
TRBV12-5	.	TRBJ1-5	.	CASGPVGNQPQHF
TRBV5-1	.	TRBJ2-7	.	CASSLGGRTYEQYF
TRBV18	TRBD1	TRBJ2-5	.	CASSRAGQAKETQYF
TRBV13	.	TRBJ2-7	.	CASSLLSGSGVEQYF
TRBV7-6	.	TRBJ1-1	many	CASSLEGGAEAFF
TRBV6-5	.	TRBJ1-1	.	CASRPQGFGMTEAFF
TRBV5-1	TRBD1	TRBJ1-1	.	CASSSLTGGNTEAFF
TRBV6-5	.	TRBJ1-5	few	CASRPGTPYNQPQHF
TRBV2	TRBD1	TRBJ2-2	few	CASSSGTGNTGELFF
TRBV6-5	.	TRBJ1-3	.	CASSPPGDTIYF
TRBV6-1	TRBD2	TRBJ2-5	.	CASSELAGGQETQYF
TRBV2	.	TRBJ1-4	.	CASSEDGGIAEKLFF
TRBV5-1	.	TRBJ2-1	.	CASSPNFGGGSYNEQFF
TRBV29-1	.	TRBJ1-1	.	CSALPTVGLDTEAFF
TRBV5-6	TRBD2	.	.	CASSLAGGEQYF
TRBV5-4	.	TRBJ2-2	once	CASSLVGIGELFF
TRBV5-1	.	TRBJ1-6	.	CASSLFQGQNSPLHF
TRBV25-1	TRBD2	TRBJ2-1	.	CASSEASGGPLRNEQFF
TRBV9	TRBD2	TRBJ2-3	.	CASSVLAGVKDTQYF
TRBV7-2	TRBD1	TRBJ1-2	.	CASSLDRGSGYTF
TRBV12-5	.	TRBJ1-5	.	CASGMNSGVSNQPQHF
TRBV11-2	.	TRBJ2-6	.	CASSTQRTGANVLTF
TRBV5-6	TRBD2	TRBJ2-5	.	CASSVGLATETQYF
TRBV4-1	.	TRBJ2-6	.	CASSQASDRRSGANVLTF
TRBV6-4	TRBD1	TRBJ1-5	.	CASSDSGTVNSNQPQHF
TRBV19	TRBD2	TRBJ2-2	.	CASTERGNTGELFF
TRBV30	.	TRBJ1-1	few	CAWEKAFF
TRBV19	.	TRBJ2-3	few	CASSRVRYTQYF
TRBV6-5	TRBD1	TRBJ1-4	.	CASRSRTGGNEKLFF
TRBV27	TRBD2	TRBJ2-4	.	CASSLSRTSGRILCIQYF
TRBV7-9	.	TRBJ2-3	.	CASSLVGGALGDTQYF
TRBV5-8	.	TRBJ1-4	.	CASSLPETNEKLFF
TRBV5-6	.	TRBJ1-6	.	CASSLLQGNSPLHF
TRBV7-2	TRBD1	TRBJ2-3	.	CASSLRQGITQYF
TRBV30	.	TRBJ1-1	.	CAWSVVSTEAFF
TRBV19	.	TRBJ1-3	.	CASQGPSGNTIYF
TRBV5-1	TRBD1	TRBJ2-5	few	CASSPGTGFQETQYF
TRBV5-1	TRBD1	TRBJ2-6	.	CASSPWTGGSSGANVLTF
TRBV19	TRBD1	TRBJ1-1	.	CASSRGQGMNTEAFF
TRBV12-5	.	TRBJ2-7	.	CASGLAHSYEQYF
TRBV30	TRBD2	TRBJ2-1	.	CAWSPAGGRGGEQFF
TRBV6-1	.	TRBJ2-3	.	CASSGWEAGATDTQYF
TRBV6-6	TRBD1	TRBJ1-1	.	CASSSKGTATEAFF